This T cell receptor beta chain was recorded in a study of CD8 T cells in Susac syndrome. Random hexamers primed reverse transcription of about 0.45 to 1 ug RNA. Each CDR3 protein gets one entry after TCRdb re-called the immunoSEQ multiplex PCR reads with MiXCR. The sample holds 180,000 or so distinct CDR3 sequences, about 93% seen once. This clonotype originated in a human donor with Susac syndrome. Sequenced: CD4+ T cells from PBMCs.

CDR3: CASSMGTSGYQPQHF. DNA for the CDR3: TGTGCCAGTAGTATGGGGACATCGGGATATCAGCCCCAGCATTTT. The chain links TRBV19 to TRBJ1-5, with D maybe TRBD1 (6 bases). In germline, CDR1 is LNHDA, CDR2 SQIVND (reference sequence). Trimming shortened V by 3 bases and J by 5 bases, and 14 bases separated the two germline ends. The CDR3 loop spans 15 amino acids. Full variable domain (missing parts from reference TRBV19 and TRBJ1-5): DGGITQSPKYLFRKEGQNVTLSCEQNLNHDAMYWYRQDPGQGLRLIYYSQIVNDFQKGDIAEGYSVSREKKESFPLTVTSAQKNPTAFYLCASSMGTSGYQPQHFGDGTRLSIL.